The TCR beta chain under discussion was sequenced for a study of cytomegalovirus exposure and HLA in healthy donors. Findings of the study overall: There were around 160 TCR beta chains listed as cytomegalovirus-associated. Per published accounts, TCR beta sequences correctly predicted the HLA-A and HLA-B alleles of most subjects. A few CMV-associated chains were confirmed in vitro to be specific for CMV antigens.

Remarks on this clone: Its target is unknown.

PCR amplification relied on 60 Vbeta primers (plus 13 Jbeta primers). Methods used by the authors: A follow-up analysis tallied 86 million or so unique TCR beta chains, roughly 11 million shared. Using immunoSEQ multiplex PCR, the repertoire was profiled, and TCRdb retains in-frame clones only, with some absent. Clone size and the V and J calls come from that table; the DNA yielded D and trimming. The sample has about 140,000 clones, 78% seen once. Between the trimmed V and J ends, which lost 4 bases and 0 bases, there was a span of 25 bases. The germline CDR1 and CDR2 sequences are MRHNA and SNTAGT. This CDR3 is 20 amino acids long.

This sequence joins TRBV6-4 and TRBJ2-4, with D tentatively TRBD1 (6 bases). The sequencing sample was made of PBMCs. The sequence was collected from a male donor in good health and CMV-seronegative. The CDR3 coding sequence is TGTGCCAGCAGTGCTATTGTGGCAGGGGCCACTGTCTTAGCCAAAAACATTCAGTACTTC. It is translated as CASSAIVAGATVLAKNIQYF.